The 5 T cell receptor beta chains given below trace back to one sample, sequenced in a study of T cell responses to AZD1222 COVID-19 vaccine. The repertoire was sequenced with immunoSEQ multiplex PCR; TCRdb's copy has only in-frame clones and lacks some. The sample has some 80,000 clones, about 87% seen once. Sample: peripheral blood, taken on day 0 of AZD1222 vaccination. The receptors derive from an adult in good health.

This chain connects TRBV14 to TRBJ2-1; the D is unclear. The CDR3 totals 14 residues. CDR1 and CDR2 (germline): SGHDN, FVKESK. The germline V and J ends were trimmed by 1 base and 9 bases, with 13 bases remaining between them. As DNA, the CDR3 is TGTGCCAGCAGCCAAGCACTGATGCTCGGTGAGCAGTTCTTC. Its translation is CASSQALMLGEQFF.

This chain connects TRBV6-5 to TRBJ1-4; 9 positions match TRBD1. Germline CDR1 and CDR2: MNHEY and SVGAGI. This CDR3 contains 15 residues. The V segment lost 8 bases and the J segment 5 bases; nucleotides outside the gene matches: 9. The CDR3 DNA reads as TGTGCCAGCGGGGACGCGGGGACAGGGAATGAAAAACTGTTTTTT. Translated: CASGDAGTGNEKLFF.

This clone appeared a single time. This chain links TRBV18 with TRBJ1-2; 8 bases match TRBD1. Trimming at V came to 3 bases and at J to 7 bases, leaving 13 bases not matched to a gene. CDR1 is KGHSH and CDR2 is LQKENI in the germline V gene. The CDR3 has 16 residues. CDR3 sequence reads: CASSPGPGGYISGYTF. The CDR3 bases are TGTGCCAGCTCACCGGGGCCAGGGGGCTATATTTCTGGCTACACCTTC. Full variable domain (missing parts from reference TRBV18 and TRBJ1-2): NAGVMQNPRHLVRRRGQEARLRCSPMKGHSHVYWYRQLPEEGLKFMVYLQKENIIDESGMPKERFSAEFPKEGPSILRIQQVVRGDSAAYFCASSPGPGGYISGYTFGSGTRLTVV.

The chain is built from TRBV27 and TRBJ2-3, with D perhaps being TRBD1 or TRBD2 (6 bases each). The V and J ends lost 7 bases and 4 bases respectively, with 15 bases between them. Germline values: CDR1 MNHEY, CDR2 SMNVEV (reference sequence). The CDR3 is 14 amino acids. The CDR3 sequence is CASTRLGGSDTQYF. CDR3 in DNA: TGTGCCAGCACTCGACTAGGGGGATCAGATACGCAGTATTTT.

The gene calls are TRBV5-5 and TRBJ2-6, with D uncertain. The CDR3 length is 15 residues. V was cut by 7 bases and J by 2 bases, with 13 bases left in between. Germline V gene lookup returns CDR1 SGHKS and CDR2 YYEKEE (reference sequence). The CDR3 DNA follows: TGTGCCAGCTCTCCATGGGGTACTGGGGCCAACGTCCTGACTTTC. Encoded protein: CASSPWGTGANVLTF.